The T cell receptor (beta chain) under discussion was sequenced for a study of identical twins. Study-level points and caveats: Those out-of-frame alpha sequences shared by twins showed an excess of low generation probability.

Concerning this clonotype: What it binds is not known.

Germline V gives CDR1 LGHDT, CDR2 YNNKEL (reference sequence). Trimming took off 7 bases at V and 4 bases at J, with 8 bases between the two ends. The CDR3 is made up of 12 amino acids. Healthy Caucasian individuals made up all the donors. TCRdb re-called the 5' RACE reads through MiXCR, storing one row per CDR3 protein. The top ten clones hold approximately 1% of a sample with 400,000 to 500,000 distinct CDR3 sequences, 13% to 15% of them seen once. These data were also filed under a second study, of yellow fever vaccine responses in identical twins.

The sample taken for sequencing was CD4+ T cells sorted from blood. This clonotype was obtained from a woman younger than 30 in good health. The V call is TRBV3-1, the J call TRBJ2-1, with no clear D. CDR3 DNA sequence: TGTGCCAGCACAAACAGTTACAATGAGCAGTTCTTC. Protein product: CASTNSYNEQFF.